This T cell receptor beta chain was captured in a study of T cells in Graves' hyperthyroidism and ophthalmopathy. In the study overall: Peripheral blood was collected at initial diagnosis, before any treatment. Study-level results: Blood also held most thyroid clonotypes expanded beyond 0.001.

RNA transcripts yielded amplified TCR beta CDR3 regions. Initially, a first-round RT-PCR of the TCR CDR3 employed the HTBI primer set. TCRdb fed the multiplex PCR reads into MiXCR, producing one record per CDR3 protein. Of more than 350,000 distinct CDR3 sequences in the sample, about 15% were seen once. Comment on this clonotype: Antigen specificity is unknown.

In the ophthalmopathy cohort, Clinical Activity Score was at least 3, NOSPECS grade at least 4, and duration under 3 months. The study excluded patients with uncontrolled infection, other autoimmune disease, pregnancy or lactation. This CDR3 spans 15 amino acids. CDR1 and CDR2 from the germline V gene are MNHEY and SVGEGT. The V end lost 9 bases, the J end lost 2 bases, and 17 bases lay between the germline ends. Sample: blood. The chain links TRBV6-2 or TRBV6-3 to TRBJ1-5, with D tentatively TRBD1 (5 bases). The origin of this receptor is a woman aged 55-70 years with Graves' ophthalmopathy. The CDR3 is CASFDVGRGNQPQHF. The CDR3 bases are TGTGCCAGTTTTGACGTGGGGCGCGGCAATCAGCCCCAGCATTTT.